This passage covers 8 T cell receptor beta chains from one sample sequenced in a study of cytomegalovirus exposure and HLA in healthy donors. It was with 60 Vbeta and 13 Jbeta primers that the PCR ran. The protocol was immunoSEQ multiplex PCR, while the TCRdb copy is restricted to in-frame clones and leaves out a portion. This table holds 150,000 to 200,000 clones, more than 75% found once. The sequencing sample was made of PBMCs. The receptors here all came from a male donor in good health and CMV-seronegative.

The V call is TRBV30, the J call TRBJ1-5, with 10 bases identical to TRBD1. CDR3 size: 16 residues. V lost 1 base and J lost 6; bases outside the gene matches: 9. Germline loops: CDR1 GTSNPN, CDR2 SVGIG (reference sequence). The CDR3 loop reads CAWSARQGAGRQPQHF. Written as DNA, the CDR3 is TGTGCCTGGAGTGCCAGACAGGGGGCGGGTCGTCAGCCCCAGCATTTT. The full variable domain, rest sourced from reference TRBV30 and TRBJ1-5, is SQTIHQWPATLVQPVGSPLSLECTVEGTSNPNLYWYRQAAGRGLQLLFYSVGIGQISSEVPQNLSASRPQDRQFILSSKKLLLSDSGFYLCAWSARQGAGRQPQHFGDGTRLSIL.

This clone has just one count. V is TRBV29-1 and J is TRBJ2-7; 7 bases are a match to TRBD1. Looked up from germline, CDR1 is SQVTM and CDR2 is ANQGSEA. V gave up 7 bases and J gave up 6 bases; unmatched junction bases: 12. CDR3 length equals 13 residues. CDR3 residues: CSGLGTVESEQYF. The CDR3 nucleotides read TGCAGCGGCCTCGGGACAGTGGAATCCGAGCAGTACTTC.

The chain uses TRBV7-2 and TRBJ2-2; TRBD1 aligns across 7 bases. From germline, CDR1 is SGHTA and CDR2 FQGNSA. The CDR3 runs to 15 residues. J was trimmed by 1 base and V by 4 bases; bases with no gene match: 3. CDR3 region: CASSSGTVNTGELFF. CDR3 sequence (DNA): TGTGCCAGCAGCTCCGGGACAGTGAACACCGGGGAGCTGTTTTTT.

This chain uses TRBV15 with TRBJ1-5; D call uncertain. Per germline, CDR1 LNHNV and CDR2 YYDKDF (reference sequence). The CDR3 totals 14 residues. V lost 0 bases and J 4 bases, leaving 7 bases between the germline ends. CDR3 residues: CATSRDRGNQPQHF. DNA of the CDR3: TGTGCCACCAGCAGAGATCGAGGGAATCAGCCCCAGCATTTT.

This clone was detected a few times. The chain links TRBV6-5 to TRBJ1-2; possible D gene TRBD1, 5 bases. CDR1 MNHEY and CDR2 SVGAGI come from the germline V gene. The CDR3 loop spans 14 amino acids. V was trimmed by 4 bases and J by 2 bases, leaving 11 bases between them. CDR3 in amino acids: CASSSGGGNYGYTF. The CDR3, as DNA: TGTGCCAGCAGTTCCGGGGGAGGGAACTATGGCTACACCTTC.

This clone was recorded once. The chain joins TRBV9 to TRBJ2-5; 14 bases fit TRBD2. CDR1 and CDR2 (germline): SGDLS, YYNGEE. With 3 bases clipped from V and 1 base from J, the junction kept 5 bases outside the gene matches. CDR3 length: 17 amino acids. DNA for the CDR3: TGTGCCAGCAGCGAGGTCGGACTAGCGGGGGGCCAAGAGACCCAGTACTTC. This encodes CASSEVGLAGGQETQYF.

The chain links TRBV9 to TRBJ2-3; TRBD1 is a possible D gene (6 bases). Germline V gives CDR1 SGDLS, CDR2 YYNGEE. Trimming pared 4 bases from V and 0 bases from J, leaving 12 bases between. The CDR3 spans 15 residues. The CDR3 is CASSPNRVSTDTQYF. The CDR3 bases are TGTGCCAGCAGCCCGAACAGGGTTAGCACAGATACGCAGTATTTT.

The chain joins TRBV19 to TRBJ2-3; TRBD2 aligns across 15 bases. The CDR3 is 16 amino acids. Looked up from germline, CDR1 is LNHDA and CDR2 is SQIVND (reference sequence). V lost 5 bases, J lost 5 bases, and 5 bases stayed unmatched. CDR3 residues: CASSSRTSGGGDTQYF. CDR3 nucleotides: TGTGCCAGTAGTTCCAGGACTAGCGGGGGGGGAGATACGCAGTATTTT.